A selection of T cell receptor beta chains follows, all from one sample in a study of CXCR3-negative and CXCR3-positive naive CD8 T cells. TCRdb re-called the 5' RACE reads and shows each CDR3 protein once, DNA omitted. The table for this sample gives approximately 100,000 distinct CDR3 sequences. Sequenced: naive CXCR3+ CD8+ T cells from blood. The receptors derive from a human donor in good health. Some clones in this sample may be carry-over from other donors' samples. The CDR3 runs from the conserved cysteine through the conserved F or W. Each record gives: J gene, V gene, CDR3 protein.

j_gene: TRBJ2-7
v_gene: TRBV3-1
CDR3aa: CASSPRPDFSYEQYF

j_gene: TRBJ1-2
v_gene: TRBV28
CDR3aa: CASREGQPNYGYTF

j_gene: TRBJ2-1
v_gene: TRBV20-1
CDR3aa: CSAPLNNEQFF

j_gene: TRBJ2-7
v_gene: TRBV29-1
CDR3aa: CSGLNRDRVPYEQYF

j_gene: TRBJ2-3
v_gene: TRBV6-2/TRBV6-3
CDR3aa: CASSYPTSGGVLRTDTQYF

j_gene: TRBJ2-7
v_gene: TRBV18
CDR3aa: CASSPRAAYEQYF

j_gene: TRBJ2-7
v_gene: TRBV5-1
CDR3aa: CASSLDLAGVGYEQYF

j_gene: TRBJ2-1
v_gene: TRBV15
CDR3aa: CATSRSEGGTSEQFF

j_gene: TRBJ2-2
v_gene: TRBV7-6
CDR3aa: CASSSWDRGTGELFF

j_gene: TRBJ1-5
v_gene: TRBV10-1
CDR3aa: CASAYKNQPQHF

j_gene: TRBJ2-7
v_gene: TRBV29-1
CDR3aa: CSVGGSYEQYF

j_gene: TRBJ2-7
v_gene: TRBV20-1
CDR3aa: CSARVVVGESYEQYF

j_gene: TRBJ1-2
v_gene: TRBV29-1
CDR3aa: CSVRARVEDYGYTF

j_gene: TRBJ2-3
v_gene: TRBV7-8
CDR3aa: CASSLVRISTDTQYF

j_gene: TRBJ2-7
v_gene: TRBV20-1
CDR3aa: CSARDVAHPGGPYEQYF

j_gene: TRBJ2-3
v_gene: TRBV20-1
CDR3aa: CSARDLRLAENTDTQYF

j_gene: TRBJ2-7
v_gene: TRBV6-2/TRBV6-3
CDR3aa: CASSWLSSGGEQYF

j_gene: TRBJ2-1
v_gene: TRBV29-1
CDR3aa: CSSTSGTYNEQFF

j_gene: TRBJ2-3
v_gene: TRBV29-1
CDR3aa: CSLVRASGTDTQYF

j_gene: TRBJ2-3
v_gene: TRBV21-1
CDR3aa: CASSKDSQIGPSTDTQYF

j_gene: TRBJ1-1
v_gene: TRBV19
CDR3aa: CASSIGTGNTEAFF

j_gene: TRBJ2-7
v_gene: TRBV6-1
CDR3aa: CASSLWRGNTYEQYF

j_gene: TRBJ1-1
v_gene: TRBV18
CDR3aa: CASSPILTEAFF

j_gene: TRBJ1-1
v_gene: TRBV7-2
CDR3aa: CASSLEGGVDTEAFF

j_gene: TRBJ2-7
v_gene: TRBV4-1
CDR3aa: CASSQASTAYEQYF

j_gene: TRBJ2-1
v_gene: TRBV5-7
CDR3aa: CASSGPREQFF

j_gene: TRBJ2-1
v_gene: TRBV7-9
CDR3aa: CASMDGQSSYNEQFF

j_gene: TRBJ2-7
v_gene: TRBV7-2
CDR3aa: CASSFDRGYEQYF

j_gene: TRBJ1-1
v_gene: TRBV7-9
CDR3aa: CASSPHDTEAFF

j_gene: TRBJ1-4
v_gene: TRBV29-1
CDR3aa: CSVEEGATNEKLFF

j_gene: TRBJ2-7
v_gene: TRBV12-3/TRBV12-4
CDR3aa: CASSLTPRGGLYEQYF

j_gene: TRBJ2-5
v_gene: TRBV5-4
CDR3aa: CASSLESDQETQYF

j_gene: TRBJ1-1
v_gene: TRBV7-6
CDR3aa: CASSLGWGTNTEAFF

j_gene: TRBJ2-7
v_gene: TRBV4-3
CDR3aa: CASSQDSNRVYEQYF

j_gene: TRBJ2-1
v_gene: TRBV27
CDR3aa: CASSSRTGNNEQFF

j_gene: TRBJ1-2
v_gene: TRBV12-3/TRBV12-4
CDR3aa: CASSLEGPIYGYTF

j_gene: TRBJ2-3
v_gene: TRBV5-1
CDR3aa: CASSSGLWDTQYF

j_gene: TRBJ2-3
v_gene: TRBV7-2
CDR3aa: CASSPWTSGYTDTQYF

j_gene: TRBJ2-1
v_gene: TRBV7-6
CDR3aa: CASSFAGADNEQFF

j_gene: TRBJ2-3
v_gene: TRBV5-5
CDR3aa: CASSFRALTDTQYF

j_gene: TRBJ2-1
v_gene: TRBV2
CDR3aa: CASSARTDYNEQFF

j_gene: TRBJ2-7
v_gene: TRBV6-6
CDR3aa: CASLQVLAGGVYEQYF

j_gene: TRBJ2-5
v_gene: TRBV29-1
CDR3aa: CSAVPRVQGWETQYF

j_gene: TRBJ2-4
v_gene: TRBV7-9
CDR3aa: CASTNLGGEQNIQYF

j_gene: TRBJ2-1
v_gene: TRBV12-3/TRBV12-4
CDR3aa: CASSLSYSYNEQFF

j_gene: TRBJ2-3
v_gene: TRBV12-3/TRBV12-4
CDR3aa: CASSLTTGGADTDTQYF

j_gene: TRBJ2-7
v_gene: TRBV6-5
CDR3aa: CASSPLGRLDDYEQYF

j_gene: TRBJ2-1
v_gene: TRBV7-2
CDR3aa: CASSTQGAYNEQFF

j_gene: TRBJ2-4
v_gene: TRBV4-1
CDR3aa: CASSQPGTGENIQYF

j_gene: TRBJ2-1
v_gene: TRBV28
CDR3aa: CASSSPGLAGPQFF

j_gene: TRBJ2-1
v_gene: TRBV14
CDR3aa: CASSLGRYSHEQFF

j_gene: TRBJ2-1
v_gene: TRBV5-1
CDR3aa: CASSFGESYNEQFF

j_gene: TRBJ2-7
v_gene: TRBV20-1
CDR3aa: CSARDGYEQYF